Listed below are T cell receptor beta chains from one sample, sequenced in a study of T cell repertoires in cytomegalovirus infection. MiXCR, run by TCRdb on the reads, gives a single entry per CDR3 protein. The repertoire holds hundreds of thousands of distinct CDR3 sequences, about 24% seen once, with under 8.5% in the top ten. Sample: CD8+ T cells from PBMCs. The receptors stem from a human donor in good health (CMV status not recorded). Some clones in this sample may be carry-over from other donors' samples. Each CDR3 is given without its conserved first and last residue.

v_call	j_call	cdr3_aa
TRBV29-1	TRBJ2-7	SVGGSYEQY
TRBV20-1	TRBJ2-7	SAKGSSFYEQY
TRBV7-2	TRBJ2-5	ASSPSLAFQETQY
TRBV12-3/TRBV12-4	TRBJ1-1	ASSMGITEAF
TRBV5-4	TRBJ2-3	ASSLKWSGGAGDTQY
TRBV4-3	TRBJ1-6	ASSQSSKDNSPLH
TRBV7-9	TRBJ2-3	ASSLTRDRSTDTQY
TRBV7-9	TRBJ2-3	ASSLAISDRGSDTQY
TRBV7-9	TRBJ1-2	ASSLPTGTIDYGYT
TRBV28	TRBJ1-6	ASRTTEPYFNSPLH
TRBV6-2/TRBV6-3	TRBJ2-5	ASIPGPRETQY
TRBV4-1	TRBJ2-1	ASSHGSPYNEQF
TRBV7-9	TRBJ1-2	ASRSGQANYGYT
TRBV7-6	TRBJ2-3	ASSLERVGRAPDTQY
TRBV7-9	TRBJ1-2	ASSGDRVKDYGYT
TRBV7-9	TRBJ2-7	ASSSFEGAYEQY
TRBV6-1	TRBJ2-7	ASTKSGTRDEQY
TRBV15	TRBJ1-2	ATSRQGGGYT
TRBV28	TRBJ2-4	ASSLGRNIQY
TRBV5-6	TRBJ2-3	ASSGVGGEADTQY
TRBV7-8	TRBJ2-1	ASSLRPRTEQF
TRBV4-1	TRBJ1-2	ASSQDLTVMGYGYT
TRBV7-9	TRBJ2-3	ASSGAPRTSGGVDTQY
TRBV20-1	TRBJ2-7	SARATGSYEQY
TRBV7-9	TRBJ2-1	ASSPQAGAINEQF
TRBV14	TRBJ2-7	ASSQELIYEQY
TRBV7-8	TRBJ2-7	ASSRAGLLYEQY
TRBV6-5	TRBJ1-2	ASSYSGSGDGYT
TRBV29-1	TRBJ2-1	SVDDYNEQF
TRBV28	TRBJ1-2	ASSLFNPSYYGYT
TRBV14	TRBJ2-1	ASSQSFRDRGRFEQF
TRBV28	TRBJ2-3	ASSPRDRGSDTQY
TRBV7-2	TRBJ1-1	ASSPPVKAAF
TRBV7-9	TRBJ2-1	ASSSGLAGGGGPF
TRBV9	TRBJ2-1	ASSANRRNEQF
TRBV7-6	TRBJ2-2	ASSPLKDTGELF
TRBV29-1	TRBJ1-2	SARTTPSYGYT
TRBV7-2	TRBJ1-5	ASSLNRGQPQH
TRBV7-6	TRBJ1-5	ASSLAQGQPQH
TRBV20-1	TRBJ1-1	SADGQPNTEAF
TRBV6-5	TRBJ2-2	ASSLGAVGYPNTGELF
TRBV4-2	TRBJ2-2	ASSRYAERGNTGELF
TRBV19	TRBJ1-1	ASNPGTGVTEAF
TRBV20-1	TRBJ1-2	SARDRGVSYGYT
TRBV7-2	TRBJ1-5	ASSTQGGNQPQH
TRBV6-5	TRBJ2-7	ASSLGLADIPYEQY
TRBV7-8	TRBJ2-1	ASGYRLADEIFRTNHNEQF
TRBV7-6	TRBJ1-5	ASSSERSYQPQH
TRBV10-3	TRBJ2-7	AISKTSGGESSLAYEQY
TRBV14	TRBJ2-1	ASSQELPGNEQF